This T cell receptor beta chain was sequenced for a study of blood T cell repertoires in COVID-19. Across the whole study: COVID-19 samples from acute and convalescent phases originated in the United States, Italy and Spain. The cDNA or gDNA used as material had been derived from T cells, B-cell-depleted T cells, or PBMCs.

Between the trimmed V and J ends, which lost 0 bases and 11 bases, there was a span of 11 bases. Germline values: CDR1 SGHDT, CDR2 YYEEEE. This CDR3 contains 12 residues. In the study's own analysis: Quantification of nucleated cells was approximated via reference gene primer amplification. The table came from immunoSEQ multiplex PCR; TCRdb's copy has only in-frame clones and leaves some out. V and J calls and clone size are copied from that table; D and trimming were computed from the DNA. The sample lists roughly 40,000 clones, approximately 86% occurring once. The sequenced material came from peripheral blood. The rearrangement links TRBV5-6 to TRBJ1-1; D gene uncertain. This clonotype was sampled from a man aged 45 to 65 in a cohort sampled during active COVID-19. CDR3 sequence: CASSLALGGAFF. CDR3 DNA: TGTGCCAGCAGCTTGGCCTTGGGAGGCGCTTTCTTT.